These 9 T cell receptor beta chains came from one sample sequenced in a study of blood T cell repertoires in COVID-19. The protocol was immunoSEQ multiplex PCR, while the TCRdb copy is restricted to in-frame clones and leaves out a portion. The sample shows around 300,000 clones, 87% of them seen only once. The specimen sequenced was PBMCs or T cells enriched from blood (not recorded which). The receptors were sampled from a woman aged 25 to 39 who had recovered from COVID-19.

The chain uses TRBV29-1 and TRBJ2-4; 7 nucleotides align to TRBD1. This CDR3 has 12 residues. With V trimmed by 7 bases and J by 9 bases, 9 bases remained unmatched. Germline V CDR1 and CDR2: SQVTM, ANQGSEA. The CDR3 sequence: CSASQRQGIQYF. The CDR3 DNA is TGCAGCGCTTCACAAAGACAGGGCATTCAGTACTTC.

In this sample, this clone turned up a few times. The chain couples TRBV7-9 to TRBJ1-2; 8 bases map to TRBD1. Germline V CDR1 and CDR2: SEHNR, FQNEAQ (reference sequence). The CDR3 sequence is 17 residues long. The V segment lost 5 bases and the J segment 7 bases; nucleotides outside the gene matches: 18. CDR3 amino acids: CASSAPGTGGGGFGYTF. CDR3 sequence (DNA): TGTGCCAGCAGCGCTCCCGGGACAGGCGGGGGGGGCTTTGGCTACACCTTC.

The J gene is TRBJ1-5, the V gene TRBV18; 10 bases are shared with TRBD1. The CDR3 loop spans 14 amino acids. Per the germline V gene, CDR1 is KGHSH and CDR2 is LQKENI. V shed 4 bases and J 5 bases; nucleotides not matched to a gene: 2. The CDR3 coding sequence is TGTGCCAGCTCACAGACAGGGGGCGATCAGCCCCAGCATTTT. Translating gives CASSQTGGDQPQHF.

The chain recombines TRBV6-5 with TRBJ1-2; D not resolved. Germline V CDR1 and CDR2: MNHEY, SVGAGI. This CDR3 has 15 amino acids. V shed 7 bases and J shed 6 bases, with 21 bases lying between them. CDR3 loop: CASTLGEGEVDGYTF. CDR3 sequence (DNA): TGTGCCAGCACCCTAGGTGAGGGTGAGGTGGATGGCTACACCTTC.

The chain carries TRBV19 and TRBJ2-7; the D gene is possibly TRBD2 (7 bases). Germline V gene lookup returns CDR1 LNHDA and CDR2 SQIVND (reference sequence). The CDR3 covers 14 residues. V was trimmed by 6 bases and J by 0 bases, leaving 12 bases between them. CDR3 loop: CASSARGGSYEQYF. The CDR3 region has the DNA TGTGCCAGTAGCGCAAGGGGGGGCTCCTACGAGCAGTACTTC.

The chain uses TRBV4-3 and TRBJ2-7, with 11 bases that match TRBD1. The CDR3 totals 17 residues. Trimming at V came to 0 bases and at J to 4 bases, leaving 8 bases not matched to a gene. Germline V lookup: CDR1 LGHNA, CDR2 YSLEER. The CDR3 bases are TGCGCCAGCAGCCAAGATGTCTTAGGACAGGGGGCGTACGAGCAGTACTTC. Translating it yields CASSQDVLGQGAYEQYF.

In its sample, this clone was seen once. The rearrangement uses TRBV6-8 and TRBJ1-2; D is undetermined. The CDR3 extends over 15 amino acids. Germline loops: CDR1 MNHGY, CDR2 SAAAGT. Trimming cost V 6 bases and J 1 base, with 15 bases left between them. CDR3 amino acids: CASSSQTELNYGYTF. The CDR3 nucleotides are TGTGCCAGCAGCTCACAAACAGAACTTAACTATGGCTACACCTTC.

This clone was counted once. This CDR3 is CASSGRARNTEAFF. The CDR3 DNA sequence: TGCGCCAGCAGTGGGAGGGCGAGGAACACTGAAGCTTTCTTT. This chain uses TRBV5-1 with TRBJ1-1; D is uncertain. Trimming removed 5 bases at V and 1 base at J, with 12 bases between. This CDR3 has 14 residues. CDR1 is SGHRS, CDR2 YFSETQ, per germline.

The chain employs TRBV11-2 and TRBJ2-7; TRBD2 might be the D (6 bases). CDR1 and CDR2 from the germline V gene are SGHAT and FQNNGV. V was trimmed by 5 bases and J by 3 bases, leaving 17 bases between them. The CDR3 sequence is 15 residues long. DNA for the CDR3: TGTGCCAGCAGCGCGGGTCGGGGAGGCCTCTACGAGCAGTACTTC. This gives the protein CASSAGRGGLYEQYF.